This T cell receptor (beta chain) was sequenced during a study of response to subunit inactivated influenza vaccine. Study outcomes and limitations: There was a suggestion from the authors that each seasonal influenza vaccination recruits few new T cells.

TCRdb itself ran the RT-PCR reads through MiXCR, one entry per CDR3 protein. Among 400,000 to 650,000 distinct CDR3 sequences listed, roughly 7.9% were seen once. With V trimmed by 0 bases and J by 3 bases, 5 bases remained unmatched. The CDR3 covers 15 residues. Germline CDR1 DFQATT, CDR2 SNEGSKA (reference sequence). Concerning this clonotype: Its antigen remains unidentified.

This clonotype was obtained from a man between 50 and 75 years old who received an inactivated influenza vaccine. The sequences come from PBMCs from blood, collected less than 30 months after vaccination. The chain employs TRBV20-1 and TRBJ2-1; 7 bases line up with TRBD2. The DNA of the CDR3 is TGCAGTGCTAGAGATGGCCAGCGGGGCTACAATGAGCAGTTCTTC. Protein: CSARDGQRGYNEQFF.